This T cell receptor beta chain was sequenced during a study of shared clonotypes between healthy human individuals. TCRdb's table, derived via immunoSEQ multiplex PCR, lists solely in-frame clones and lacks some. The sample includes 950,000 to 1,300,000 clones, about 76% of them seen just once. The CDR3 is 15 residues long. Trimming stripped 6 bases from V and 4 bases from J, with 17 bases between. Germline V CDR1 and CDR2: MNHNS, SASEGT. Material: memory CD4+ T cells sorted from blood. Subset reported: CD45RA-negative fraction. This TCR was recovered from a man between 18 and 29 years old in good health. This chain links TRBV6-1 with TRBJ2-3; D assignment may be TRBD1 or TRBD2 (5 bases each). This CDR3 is CASSRDPWSADTQYF. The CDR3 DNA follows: TGTGCCAGCAGCCGGGACCCCTGGTCGGCAGATACGCAGTATTTT.